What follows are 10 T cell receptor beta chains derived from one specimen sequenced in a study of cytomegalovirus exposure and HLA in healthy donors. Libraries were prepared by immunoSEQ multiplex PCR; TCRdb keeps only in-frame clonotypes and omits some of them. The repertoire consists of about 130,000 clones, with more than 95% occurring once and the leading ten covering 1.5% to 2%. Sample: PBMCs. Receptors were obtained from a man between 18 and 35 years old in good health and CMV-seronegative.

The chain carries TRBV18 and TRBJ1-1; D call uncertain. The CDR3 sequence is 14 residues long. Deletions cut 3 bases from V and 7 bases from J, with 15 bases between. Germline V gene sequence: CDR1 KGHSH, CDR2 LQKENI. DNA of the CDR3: TGTGCCAGCTCACCCCCGGCCCAGGAAGTTGAAGCTTTCTTT. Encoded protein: CASSPPAQEVEAFF.

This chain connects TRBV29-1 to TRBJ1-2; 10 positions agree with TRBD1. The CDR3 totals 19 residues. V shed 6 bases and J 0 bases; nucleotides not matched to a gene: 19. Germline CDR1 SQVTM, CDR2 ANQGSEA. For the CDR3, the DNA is TGCAGCGTGGATGGACAGGGGGGTTCTCGTACCCAAGCTAACTATGGCTACACCTTC. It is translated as CSVDGQGGSRTQANYGYTF.

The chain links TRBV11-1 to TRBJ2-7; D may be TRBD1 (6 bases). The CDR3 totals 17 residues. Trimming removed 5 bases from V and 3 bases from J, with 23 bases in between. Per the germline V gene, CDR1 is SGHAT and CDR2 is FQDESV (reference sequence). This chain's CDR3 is CASSRREPGQMIYEQYF. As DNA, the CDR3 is TGTGCCAGCAGCCGCCGTGAACCCGGACAGATGATCTACGAGCAGTACTTC.

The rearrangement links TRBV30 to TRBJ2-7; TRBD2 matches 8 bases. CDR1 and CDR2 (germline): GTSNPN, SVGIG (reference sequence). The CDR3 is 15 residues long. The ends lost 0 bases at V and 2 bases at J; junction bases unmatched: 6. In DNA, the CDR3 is TGTGCCTGGAGTGTACGGGGGGGGTGGCCCTACGAGCAGTACTTC. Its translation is CAWSVRGGWPYEQYF.

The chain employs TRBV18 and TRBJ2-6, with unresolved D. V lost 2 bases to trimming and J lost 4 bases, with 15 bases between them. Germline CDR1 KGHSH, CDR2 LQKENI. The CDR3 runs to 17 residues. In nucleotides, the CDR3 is TGTGCCAGCTCACCAGGGTTCGACACACCCGGGGCCAACGTCCTGACTTTC. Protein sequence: CASSPGFDTPGANVLTF.

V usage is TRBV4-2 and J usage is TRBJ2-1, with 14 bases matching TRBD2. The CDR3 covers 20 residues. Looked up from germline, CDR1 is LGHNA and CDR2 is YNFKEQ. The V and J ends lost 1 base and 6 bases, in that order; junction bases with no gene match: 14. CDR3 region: CASSQGTPSGTSGRSNEQFF. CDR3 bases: TGTGCCAGCAGCCAAGGAACTCCCTCCGGGACTAGCGGGAGAAGCAATGAGCAGTTCTTC.

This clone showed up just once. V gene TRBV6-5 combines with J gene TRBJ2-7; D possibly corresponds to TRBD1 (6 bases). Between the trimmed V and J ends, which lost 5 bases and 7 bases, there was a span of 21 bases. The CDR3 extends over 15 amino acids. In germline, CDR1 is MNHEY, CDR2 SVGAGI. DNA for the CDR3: TGTGCCAGCAGTCGAAACCGGGACACGGCCTGGGAGCAGTACTTC. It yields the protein CASSRNRDTAWEQYF.

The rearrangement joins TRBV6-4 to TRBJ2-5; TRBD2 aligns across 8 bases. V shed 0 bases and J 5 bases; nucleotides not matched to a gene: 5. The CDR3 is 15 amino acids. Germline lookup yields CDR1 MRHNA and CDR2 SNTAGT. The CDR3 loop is CASSDSAGRVETQYF. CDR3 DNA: TGTGCCAGCAGTGACTCGGCCGGGAGGGTGGAGACCCAGTACTTC.

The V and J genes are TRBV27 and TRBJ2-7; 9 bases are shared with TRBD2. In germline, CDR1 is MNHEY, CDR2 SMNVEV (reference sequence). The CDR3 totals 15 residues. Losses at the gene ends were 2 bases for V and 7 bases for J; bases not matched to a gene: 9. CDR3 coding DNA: TGTGCCAGCAGTTTAGCGGGAGGGACCTTATGGGAGCAGTACTTC. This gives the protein CASSLAGGTLWEQYF.

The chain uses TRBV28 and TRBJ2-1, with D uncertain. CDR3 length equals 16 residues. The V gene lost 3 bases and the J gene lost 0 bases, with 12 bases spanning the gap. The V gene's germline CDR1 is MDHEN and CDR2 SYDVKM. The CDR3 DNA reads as TGTGCCAGCAGTTTGTTAGCTGTTAGCTCCTACAATGAGCAGTTCTTC. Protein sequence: CASSLLAVSSYNEQFF. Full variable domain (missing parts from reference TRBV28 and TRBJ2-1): DVKVTQSSRYLVKRTGEKVFLECVQDMDHENMFWYRQDPGLGLRLIYFSYDVKMKEKGDIPEGYSVSREKKERFSLILESASTNQTSMYLCASSLLAVSSYNEQFFGPGTRLTVL.